This T cell receptor beta chain was recovered during a study of cytomegalovirus exposure and HLA in healthy donors. General observations from the study: CMV serostatus was the only recorded immune exposure for donors. Indistinguishability led to the exclusion of some V segments, TRBV6-2 and TRBV6-3 included. Rare TCR sequences predominated, though certain public TCRs were found in many donors. For most subjects, TCR beta sequences were reported to predict HLA-A and HLA-B alleles with accuracy.

The PCR had 60 Vbeta and 13 Jbeta primers. Clones were sequenced by immunoSEQ multiplex PCR, and TCRdb holds only the in-frame ones, with some missing. Altogether about 160,000 clones are present, about three quarters being singletons, with the ten largest covering under 3.5%. Remarks on this clone: The target antigen is unknown.

This CDR3 has 12 amino acids. Germline lookup yields CDR1 SGHTA and CDR2 FQGTGA. V was pared by 3 bases and J by 9 bases, with 9 bases between. The clonotype was recovered from a woman in her twenties or thirties in good health and CMV-seronegative. The sequenced sample was PBMCs. This chain uses TRBV7-3 with TRBJ2-1; possible D gene TRBD1, 5 bases. In DNA form, the CDR3 reads TGTGCCAGCAGCTTGGGGCAGGCTGAGCAGTTCTTC. It specifies CASSLGQAEQFF.